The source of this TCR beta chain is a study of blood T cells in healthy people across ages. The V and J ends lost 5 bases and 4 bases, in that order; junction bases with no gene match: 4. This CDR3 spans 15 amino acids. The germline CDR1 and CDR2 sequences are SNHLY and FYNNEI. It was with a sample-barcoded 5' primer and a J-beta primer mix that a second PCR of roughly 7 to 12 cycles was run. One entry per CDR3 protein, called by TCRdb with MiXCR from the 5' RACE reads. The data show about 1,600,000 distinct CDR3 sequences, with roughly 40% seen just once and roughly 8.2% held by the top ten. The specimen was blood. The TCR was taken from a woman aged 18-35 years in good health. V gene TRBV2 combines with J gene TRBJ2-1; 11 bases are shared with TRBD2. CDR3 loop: CASSYRTSGYNEQFF. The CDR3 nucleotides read TGTGCCAGCAGTTACCGGACTAGCGGGTACAATGAGCAGTTCTTC.